The T cell receptor beta chain under discussion was sequenced for a study of regulatory T cells in long-lasting Graves disease. Study background: Graves' patients who were just diagnosed had used antithyroid drugs for under 3 months. Study findings and constraints: When disease was persistent, TRBV28, TRBJ1-2 and TRBJ2-5 were the favored segments. The persistent group shared 2,741 public clonotypes, more than the approximately 970 shared by new patients.

Arm-PCR of CDR3 regions and iRepertoire HTBI primers were used to build TCR beta libraries. TCRdb re-analysed the multiplex PCR reads in MiXCR, keeping a single row per CDR3 protein. Of 200,000 to 250,000 distinct CDR3 sequences in the sample, about 17% were seen once. Indicated time point: newly diagnosed GD, antithyroid drugs for less than 3 months. Preparation of the TCR library used RNA extracted from PBMCs. From each patient, roughly 9 milliliters of peripheral blood was drawn and collected into an EDTA anticoagulant tube. The CDR3 extends over 14 amino acids. Germline V gene data show CDR1 as SEHNR and CDR2 as FQNEAQ (reference sequence). V lost 5 bases and J lost 7; bases outside the gene matches: 6. Of note for this clonotype: What it binds is not known.

The receptor was derived from a female donor with Graves disease. The material was peripheral blood mononuclear cells (PBMCs), obtained at new diagnosis, from a patient treated with antithyroid drugs. The gene calls are TRBV7-9 and TRBJ2-1; TRBD1 aligns across 9 bases. The CDR3 spells CASSRDRVTNEQFF. The DNA for the CDR3 is TGTGCCAGCAGCCGGGACAGGGTAACAAATGAGCAGTTCTTC. The whole variable domain, remainder taken from reference TRBV7-9 and TRBJ2-1, is DTGVSQNPRHKITKRGQNVTFRCDPISEHNRLYWYRQTLGQGPEFLTYFQNEAQLEKSRLLSDRFSAERPKGSFSTLEIQRTEQGDSAMYLCASSRDRVTNEQFFGPGTRLTVL.